The T cell receptor (beta chain) described here comes from a study of blood T cell repertoires in COVID-19. Study-level information: Acute-phase and convalescent COVID-19 samples originated in the United States, Italy and Spain. T cells, B-cell-depleted T cells, or PBMCs provided the cDNA or gDNA that served as material.

Produced via immunoSEQ multiplex PCR; TCRdb's table is partial and in-frame only. The table has about 190,000 clones, under 80% seen once. The germline CDR1 and CDR2 sequences are SGHNT and YENEEA. The V end was cut by 1 base, the J end by 5 bases, with 11 bases between. This CDR3 is 14 amino acids long. The TCR was taken from a woman aged 45-65 years with acute or convalescent COVID-19. The sample was peripheral blood. The gene calls are TRBV11-3 and TRBJ2-5; D unresolved. CDR3 loop: CASSLGGRSETQYF. The CDR3 DNA follows: TGTGCCAGCAGCTTAGGAGGCCGGTCCGAGACCCAGTACTTC.